This TCR beta chain was captured in a study of graft-versus-host responses after intestinal transplantation. The wider study: Each recipient received anti-thymocyte globulin induction, then tacrolimus and steroids for about 3 years.

Study-wide findings and caveats: An association linked early post-transplant HvG declines with peak circulating GvH clone levels. Some GvH clones appeared in ileal mucosa or blood before recipient bone marrow.

The CDR3 consists of 14 residues. Germline V gives CDR1 MNHEY, CDR2 SMNVEV (reference sequence). V shed 5 bases and J shed 2 bases, with 13 bases lying between them. As concerns this clone: No antigen is known for it.

The repertoire was sequenced with immunoSEQ multiplex PCR; TCRdb's copy has only in-frame clones and lacks some. This table holds approximately 50,000 clones, roughly 83% found once. The source material was unstimulated CD4+ T cells sorted from spleen or lymph node cells, sampled before transplant. The rearrangement uses TRBV27 and TRBJ2-7, with D perhaps matching TRBD2 (6 bases). The sequence came from a human donor who was the organ donor for an intestinal transplant. CDR3 coding DNA: TGTGCCAGCAGTCCCCGGGGACTCACCTACGAGCAGTACTTC. Translating gives CASSPRGLTYEQYF.